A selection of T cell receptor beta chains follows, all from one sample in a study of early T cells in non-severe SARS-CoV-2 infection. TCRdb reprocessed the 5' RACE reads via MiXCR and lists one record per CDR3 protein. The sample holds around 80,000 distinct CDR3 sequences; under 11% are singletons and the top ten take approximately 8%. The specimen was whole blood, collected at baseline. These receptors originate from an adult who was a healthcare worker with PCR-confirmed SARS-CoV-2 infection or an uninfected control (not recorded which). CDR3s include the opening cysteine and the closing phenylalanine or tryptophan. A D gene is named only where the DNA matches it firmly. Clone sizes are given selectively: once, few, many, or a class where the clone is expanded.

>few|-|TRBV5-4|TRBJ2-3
TGTGCCAGCAGCTTGGTGGTGGGATCTAGCACAGATACGCAGTATTTT
CASSLVVGSSTDTQYF
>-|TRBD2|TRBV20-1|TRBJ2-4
TGCAGTGCTAGAGTCCCGGCTAGCGGTGAGGACATTCAGTACTTC
CSARVPASGEDIQYF
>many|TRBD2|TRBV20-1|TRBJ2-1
TGCAGTGCTAGAGATGACGGGAGGAAGAATGAGCAGTTCTTC
CSARDDGRKNEQFF
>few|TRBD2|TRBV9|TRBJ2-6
TGTGCCAGCAGCGGAGGGACTAGCTACTCTGGGGCCAACGTCCTGACTTTC
CASSGGTSYSGANVLTF
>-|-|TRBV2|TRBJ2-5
TGTGCCAGCAACAAGGACCCCCGAGAGACCCAGTACTTC
CASNKDPRETQYF
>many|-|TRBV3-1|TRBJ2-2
TGTGCCAGCAGATATAACAGCAGGAACGGGGAGCTGTTTTTT
CASRYNSRNGELFF
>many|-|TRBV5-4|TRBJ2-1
TGTGCCAGCAGCTCAGACAGACATCTCGCCAATGAGCAGTTCTTC
CASSSDRHLANEQFF
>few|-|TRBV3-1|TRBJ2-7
TGTGCCAGCAGCAAAGACCAAGCGGGTCTCTCCTACGAGCAGTACTTC
CASSKDQAGLSYEQYF
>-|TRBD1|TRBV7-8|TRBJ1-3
TGTGCCAGCAGCTGGCAAGTCAAACGGGACAGTCTCTCTGGAAACACCATATATTTT
CASSWQVKRDSLSGNTIYF
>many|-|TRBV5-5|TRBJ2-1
TGTGCCAGCAGCTTGCTTCAGACAGACCTCTCCTACAATGAGCAGTTCTTC
CASSLLQTDLSYNEQFF
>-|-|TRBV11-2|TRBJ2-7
TGTGCCAGCAGCCCGTTTACCGAGCAGTACTTC
CASSPFTEQYF
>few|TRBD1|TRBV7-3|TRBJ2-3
TGTGCCAGCAGCCCCACGCAGGGGGGCACAGATACGCAGTATTTT
CASSPTQGGTDTQYF
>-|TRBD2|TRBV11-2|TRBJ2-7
TGTGCCAGCAGCTTAGTTGGGACTAGCGCCTACGAGCAGTACTTC
CASSLVGTSAYEQYF
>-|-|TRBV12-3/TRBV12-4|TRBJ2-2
TGTGCCAGCAACATCGACGGGGACACCGGGGAGCTGTTTTTT
CASNIDGDTGELFF
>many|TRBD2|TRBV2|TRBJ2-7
TGTGCCAGCAGTGAAGCGCGGTCTAGCGGGTACGAGCAGTACTTC
CASSEARSSGYEQYF
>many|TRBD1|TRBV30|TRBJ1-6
TGTGCCTGGAGTACAGGGGTTTCACCCCTCCACTTT
CAWSTGVSPLHF
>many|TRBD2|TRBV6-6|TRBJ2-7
TGTGCCAGTGGATTTTGGGACGGGACTAGTCCCTACGAGCAGTACTTC
CASGFWDGTSPYEQYF
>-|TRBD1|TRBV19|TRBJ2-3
TGTGCCAGTAGTGAGACGGGACAGACTAGCACAGATACGCAGTATTTT
CASSETGQTSTDTQYF
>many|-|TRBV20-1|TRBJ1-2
TGCAGTGCTAGGGGCGGCTATGGCTACACCTTC
CSARGGYGYTF
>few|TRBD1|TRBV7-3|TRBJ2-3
TGTGCCAGCAGCTTCAGACAGGGGCGAGGGGATACGCAGTATTTT
CASSFRQGRGDTQYF
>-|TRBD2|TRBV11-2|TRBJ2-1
TGTGCCAGCAGTCTAGCGGGACTCTCCTACAATGAGCAGTTCTTC
CASSLAGLSYNEQFF
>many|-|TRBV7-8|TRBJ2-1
TGTGCCAGCAGCCTCGGGCATACGGGGGGCGGTGAGCAGTTCTTC
CASSLGHTGGGEQFF
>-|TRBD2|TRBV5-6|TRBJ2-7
TGTGCCAGCAGCTCCCCGGGACTAGCGGGATCCTACGAGCAGTACTTC
CASSSPGLAGSYEQYF
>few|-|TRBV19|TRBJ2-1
TGTGCCAGTAAGGGGTTCAGCCGAGCCTACAATGAGCAGTTCTTC
CASKGFSRAYNEQFF
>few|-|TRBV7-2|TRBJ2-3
TGTGCCAGCAGCTTAGTGGGGGTAATGGGGACAGATACGCAGTATTTT
CASSLVGVMGTDTQYF
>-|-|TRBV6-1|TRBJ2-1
TGTGCCAGCACTCTGGGACCGGGCAGCTCCTACAATGAGCAGTTCTTC
CASTLGPGSSYNEQFF
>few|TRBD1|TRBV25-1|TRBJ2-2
TGTGCCAGCAGTGAATGGGGTTCCGGGACAGGGACCACCGGGGAGCTGTTTTTT
CASSEWGSGTGTTGELFF
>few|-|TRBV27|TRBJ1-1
TGTGCCAGCAGTTTAAACACTCAGAACACTGAAGCTTTCTTT
CASSLNTQNTEAFF
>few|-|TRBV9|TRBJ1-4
TGTGCCAGCAGCGTAGCTGAGGACCCCAATGAAAAACTGTTTTTT
CASSVAEDPNEKLFF
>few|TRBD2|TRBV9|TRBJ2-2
TGTGCCAGCAGCGTAAGCGGGGCGAACACCGGGGAGCTGTTTTTT
CASSVSGANTGELFF
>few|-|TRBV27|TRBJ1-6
TGTGCCAGCAGTTTTTCCCAGAGCTCCTATAATTCACCCCTCCACTTT
CASSFSQSSYNSPLHF
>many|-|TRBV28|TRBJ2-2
TGTGCCAGCCGGAGGTCCGGGGAGCTGTTTTTT
CASRRSGELFF
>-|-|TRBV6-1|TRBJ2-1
TGTGCCAGCAGTGGATACGGAGAGTCCGGGGACAATGAGCAGTTCTTC
CASSGYGESGDNEQFF
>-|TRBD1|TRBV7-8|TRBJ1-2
TGTGCCAGCAGCCTGCACAGGGGTGCTGGCTACACCTTC
CASSLHRGAGYTF
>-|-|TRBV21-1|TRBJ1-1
TGTGCCAGCAGCAAAGCGATTACTGAAGCTTTCTTT
CASSKAITEAFF
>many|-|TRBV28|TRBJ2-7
TGTGCCAGCAGTGGAGCTAGGGTAGGCGAGCAGTACTTC
CASSGARVGEQYF
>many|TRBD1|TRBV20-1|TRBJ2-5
TGCAGTGGACAGGGGGCTGGAGAGACCCAGTACTTC
CSGQGAGETQYF
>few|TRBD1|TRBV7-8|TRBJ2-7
TGTGCCAGCAGCCACACAGGGGTCGTAGAGGGGCAGTACTTC
CASSHTGVVEGQYF
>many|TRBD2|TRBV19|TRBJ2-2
TGTGCCAGTAGTATGCTAGCGGGCGAGGGGCTGTTTTTT
CASSMLAGEGLFF
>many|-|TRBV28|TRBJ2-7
TGTGCCAGCAGACGGCCCGGAGGAAACTACGAGCAGTACTTC
CASRRPGGNYEQYF
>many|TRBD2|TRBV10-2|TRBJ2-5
TGCGCCAGCAGTGAGGTTCTAGCGGGTAATGAAGAGACCCAGTACTTC
CASSEVLAGNEETQYF
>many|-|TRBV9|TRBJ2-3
TGTGCCAGCAGCGTAGAGAGAAGCACAGATACGCAGTATTTT
CASSVERSTDTQYF
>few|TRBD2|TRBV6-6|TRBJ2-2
TGTGCCAGCAGACTAGCGGGAGGGCTAACCGGGGAGCTGTTTTTT
CASRLAGGLTGELFF
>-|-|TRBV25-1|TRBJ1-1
TGTGCCAGCGGGAAAGGCGCAGGGAACACTGAAGCTTTCTTT
CASGKGAGNTEAFF
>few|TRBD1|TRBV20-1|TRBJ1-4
TGCAGTGCTTGGGACAGGGGAGGTCGAAAACTGTTTTTT
CSAWDRGGRKLFF
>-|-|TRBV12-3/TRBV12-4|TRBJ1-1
TGTGCCAGCAGTTTAGGGGGTAGGACAGCTGAAGCTTTCTTT
CASSLGGRTAEAFF
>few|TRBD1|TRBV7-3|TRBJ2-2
TGTGCCAGCAGGACGGACAGGGCCGGGGAGCTGTTTTTT
CASRTDRAGELFF
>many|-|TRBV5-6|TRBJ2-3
TGTGCCAGCACCCTGTACGGAGCGCTCACAGATACGCAGTATTTT
CASTLYGALTDTQYF
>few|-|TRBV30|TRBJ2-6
TGTGCCTGGAGTGACCGGAGCAGGCCCGGGGCCAACGTCCTGACTTTC
CAWSDRSRPGANVLTF
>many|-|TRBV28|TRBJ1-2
TGTGCCACCTCTCTCGACAGAATTGGGCTTGGCTACACCTTC
CATSLDRIGLGYTF
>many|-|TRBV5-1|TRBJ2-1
TGCGCCAGCAGCTTGGAATGGGCGGCAGCTTCCTACAATGAGCAGTTCTTC
CASSLEWAAASYNEQFF
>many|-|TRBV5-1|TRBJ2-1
TGCGCCAGCAGCTTGTTCATGGGCGAGGATGAGCAGTTCTTC
CASSLFMGEDEQFF
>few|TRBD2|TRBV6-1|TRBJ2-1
TGTGCCAGCAGTAGCATACTAGCGGGGAATTACAATGAGCAGTTCTTC
CASSSILAGNYNEQFF
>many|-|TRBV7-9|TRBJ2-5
TGTGCCAGCAGCTCTCCAGACCCGTGGGCAGAAGAGACCCAGTACTTC
CASSSPDPWAEETQYF
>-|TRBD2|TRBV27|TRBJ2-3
TGTGCCAGCAGTTTATCGGTTAGCGGGCATACAGATACGCAGTATTTT
CASSLSVSGHTDTQYF
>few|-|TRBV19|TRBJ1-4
TGTGCCAGTAGTACCGACTCCCATGAAAAACTGTTTTTT
CASSTDSHEKLFF
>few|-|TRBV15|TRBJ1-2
TGTGCCACCAGCAGAGATCCGATCTATGGCTACACCTTC
CATSRDPIYGYTF
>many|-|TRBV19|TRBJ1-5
TGTGCCAGTAGTACTGGTTATCAGCCCCAGCATTTT
CASSTGYQPQHF